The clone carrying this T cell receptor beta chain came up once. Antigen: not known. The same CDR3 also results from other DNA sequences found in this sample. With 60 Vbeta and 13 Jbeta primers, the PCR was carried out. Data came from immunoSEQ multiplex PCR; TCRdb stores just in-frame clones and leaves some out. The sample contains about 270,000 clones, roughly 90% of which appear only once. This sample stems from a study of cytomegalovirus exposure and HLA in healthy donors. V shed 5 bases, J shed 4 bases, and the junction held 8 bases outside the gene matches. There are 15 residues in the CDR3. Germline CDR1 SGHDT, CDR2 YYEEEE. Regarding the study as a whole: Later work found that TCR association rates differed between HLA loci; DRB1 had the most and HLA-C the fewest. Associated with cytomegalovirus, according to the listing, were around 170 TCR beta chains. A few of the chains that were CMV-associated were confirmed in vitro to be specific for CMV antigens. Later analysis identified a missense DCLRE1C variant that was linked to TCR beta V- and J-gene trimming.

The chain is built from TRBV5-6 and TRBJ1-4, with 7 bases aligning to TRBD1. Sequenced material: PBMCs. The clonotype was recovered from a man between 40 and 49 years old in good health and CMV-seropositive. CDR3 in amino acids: CASSLRGQYNEKLFF. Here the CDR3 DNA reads TGTGCCAGCAGTTTGAGGGGACAGTATAATGAAAAACTGTTTTTT. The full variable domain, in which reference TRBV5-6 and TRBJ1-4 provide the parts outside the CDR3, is DAGVTQSPTHLIKTRGQQVTLRCSPKSGHDTVSWYQQALGQGPQFIFQYYEEEERQRGNFPDRFSGHQFPNYSSELNVNALLLGDSALYLCASSLRGQYNEKLFFGSGTQLSVL.